The 8 T cell receptor beta chains below were found in one sample sequenced in a study of cytomegalovirus exposure and HLA in healthy donors. The table came from immunoSEQ multiplex PCR; TCRdb's copy has only in-frame clones and leaves some out. This sample yields some 99,000 clones, of which 88% are seen a single time; roughly 2.2% belongs to the top ten. The material sequenced was PBMCs. All receptors derive from a woman younger than 35 in good health and CMV-seronegative.

The DNA for the CDR3 is TGTGCCGCACGGGTCCAGGGGCCAAACAAAGCTTTCTTT. It encodes CAARVQGPNKAFF. V is TRBV28 and J is TRBJ1-1; the D gene is possibly TRBD1 (6 bases). V was clipped by 11 bases and J by 9 bases, with 22 bases between them. In germline, CDR1 is MDHEN, CDR2 SYDVKM. The CDR3 loop spans 13 amino acids.

This chain's CDR3 is CASQGRSDLGGNEKLFF. The CDR3, as DNA: TGTGCCAGCCAGGGACGGAGCGACCTGGGGGGTAATGAAAAACTGTTTTTT. The V call is TRBV28, the J call TRBJ1-4; D perhaps matches TRBD1 (5 bases). The CDR3 totals 17 residues. Germline V lookup: CDR1 MDHEN, CDR2 SYDVKM. V lost 8 bases, J lost 4 bases, and 23 bases lay in between.

The chain has TRBV11-2 and TRBJ2-6; 9 nucleotides agree with TRBD1. This CDR3 region has 19 residues. The germline CDR1 and CDR2 sequences are SGHAT and FQNNGV. The V segment lost 1 base and the J segment 0 bases; nucleotides outside the gene matches: 7. In nucleotides, the CDR3 is TGTGCCAGCAGCTTAGGACTAGTGACAGGGGGCTCTGGGGCCAACGTCCTGACTTTC. Translation: CASSLGLVTGGSGANVLTF.

The rearrangement uses TRBV6-5 and TRBJ2-5, with D maybe TRBD1 (6 bases). Germline values: CDR1 MNHEY, CDR2 SVGAGI. V was pared by 5 bases and J by 5 bases, with 15 bases between. The CDR3 sequence is 14 residues long. Written as DNA, the CDR3 is TGTGCCAGCAGTATAACCGGGACAACGGAGACCCAGTACTTC. It is translated as CASSITGTTETQYF.

CDR3 sequence reads: CASSYSSDPYEQYF. Written as DNA, the CDR3 is TGTGCCAGCAGTTACTCAAGCGACCCCTACGAGCAGTACTTC. The chain uses TRBV6-6 and TRBJ2-7; no definite D call. V lost 0 bases, J lost 2 bases, and 8 bases lay in between. The CDR3 is 14 amino acids. The V gene's germline CDR1 is MNHNY and CDR2 SVGAGI (reference sequence).

This chain links TRBV5-4 with TRBJ2-5; tentative D call: TRBD2 (5 bases). The germline V gene encodes CDR1 SGHNT and CDR2 YYREEE (reference sequence). Deletions cut 0 bases from V and 1 base from J, with 16 bases between. The CDR3 has 17 residues. The CDR3: CASSLGASGPPQETQYF. The CDR3 DNA sequence: TGTGCCAGCAGCTTGGGGGCAAGCGGACCCCCCCAAGAGACCCAGTACTTC.

The chain combines TRBV7-3 with TRBJ2-6, with D perhaps TRBD1 (5 bases). This CDR3 has 18 amino acids. Trimming left V 1 base short and J 4 bases short, with 17 bases between. The germline CDR1 and CDR2 sequences are SGHTA and FQGTGA. The CDR3 spells CASSLRFEGANGANVLTF. The CDR3 nucleotides read TGTGCCAGCAGCTTAAGGTTTGAAGGGGCGAACGGGGCCAACGTCCTGACTTTC.

The chain combines TRBV5-3 with TRBJ1-1, with TRBD1 matching over 8 bases. TRBV5-3 is assigned to the ORF class and has an uncertain function. CDR3 length: 12 residues. V shed 4 bases, J shed 8 bases, and the junction held 4 bases outside the gene matches. This CDR3 is CARSQRDREAFF. DNA for the CDR3: TGTGCCAGAAGCCAAAGGGACAGGGAAGCTTTCTTT.